This TCR beta chain was documented in a study of blood T cell repertoires in COVID-19. Study background: The cDNA or gDNA used as material had been derived from T cells, B-cell-depleted T cells, or PBMCs.

Per the original methods: Reference gene primer amplification gave estimated nucleated cell counts. TCRdb's table, derived via immunoSEQ multiplex PCR, lists solely in-frame clones and lacks some. V, J and clone size reflect that table, while D and trimming were determined from the DNA. The table has about 260,000 clones, 86% seen once. Germline V gene data show CDR1 as SGHKS and CDR2 as YYEKEE (reference sequence). Trimming took 4 bases from V and 4 from J; bases not matched to a gene: 7. The CDR3 spans 14 residues. This receptor was taken from a man aged 30-40 years with active or convalescent COVID-19. This chain uses TRBV5-5 with TRBJ1-2; TRBD1 matches at 7 bases. The sequenced material came from peripheral blood. The CDR3 loop reads CASSIGTASYGYTF. DNA for the CDR3: TGTGCCAGCAGCATCGGGACAGCTTCCTATGGCTACACCTTC. Using reference TRBV5-5 and TRBJ1-2 for the parts outside the CDR3, the full variable domain is DAGVTQSPTHLIKTRGQQVTLRCSPISGHKSVSWYQQVLGQGPQFIFQYYEKEERGRGNFPDRFSARQFPNYSSELNVNALLLGDSALYLCASSIGTASYGYTFGSGTRLTVV.